This TCR beta chain was captured by sequencing in a study of human T cells and chemical hapten exposure. Across the whole study: Patch tests applied 0.01% DPC to the upper back, read at 6 days.

The germline V gene encodes CDR1 LGHNA and CDR2 YNFKEQ. V dropped 3 bases and J dropped 0 bases, with 9 bases sitting between them. The CDR3 contains 15 residues. Individual cDNA molecules in this library carried unique molecular identifiers. TCRdb reprocessed the RACE reads via MiXCR and lists one record per CDR3 protein. The sample records some 82,000 distinct CDR3 sequences, approximately 6.6% being singletons. Stated time point: patch test 2, 6 weeks after DPC sensitization. Treatment given: therapeutic diphenylcyclopropenone sensitization with weekly scalp DPC. Findings and limits, study-wide: Expanded TCRs were compared with controls, and the expanded TCRs formed significantly more large CDR3 similarity clusters.

Ten or more counts support this clonotype. The antigen is unknown. J is TRBJ1-3 and V is TRBV4-2, with D tentatively TRBD1 (6 bases). The TCR comes from a woman aged 30 to 39 with alopecia areata. Some clones in this sample may be carry-over from other donors' samples. The sequencing here drew on whole blood, taken in connection with sensitization to the hapten diphenylcyclopropenone (DPC). The CDR3 DNA is TGTGCCAGCAGCCAGGCAGGGGCCTCTGGAAACACCATATATTTT. Residues: CASSQAGASGNTIYF.